The T cell receptor beta chain under discussion was sequenced for a study of blood T cell repertoires in COVID-19. For the study at large: Some COVID-19 samples were acute and others convalescent; all came from the United States, Italy and Spain. T cells, B-cell-depleted T cells, or PBMCs supplied cDNA or gDNA.

Per the germline V gene, CDR1 is SGDLS and CDR2 is YYNGEE. This CDR3 has 14 residues. The trim removed 3 bases at V and 4 bases at J, leaving 4 bases unmatched. As processed by the authors: Amplification of reference gene primers was used by the study to estimate nucleated cell counts. Generated by immunoSEQ multiplex PCR, the TCRdb table keeps only in-frame clones and is missing some. V and J calls and clone size come straight from that table; D and trimming were deduced from the DNA. The sample carries about 140,000 clones, roughly nine tenths recorded once. This clone has just a few counts. The sample comprised peripheral blood. The gene calls are TRBV9 and TRBJ1-5; 7 bases agree with TRBD1. The TCR originated in a human donor in a cohort sampled during active COVID-19. The CDR3 is CASSGTGENQPQHF. In DNA, the CDR3 is TGTGCCAGCAGCGGGACAGGCGAAAATCAGCCCCAGCATTTT.